Presented here are 30 T cell receptor beta chains from one specimen sequenced in a study of cytomegalovirus exposure and HLA in healthy donors. The assay was immunoSEQ multiplex PCR, and TCRdb's table has in-frame clones only and misses some. This table has almost 75,000 clones, approximately 86% appearing once. Material: PBMCs. Source of these receptors: a young man in good health and CMV-seronegative.

This chain joins TRBV4-1 and TRBJ2-5, with 9 positions matching TRBD1. Per germline, CDR1 MGHRA and CDR2 YSYEKL. J gave up 5 bases and V 4 bases, and 8 bases lay outside the gene matches. The CDR3 runs to 15 residues. The CDR3 region has the DNA TGCGCCAGCAGCCCGCGGGACAGGGAGATTGAGACCCAGTACTTC. This gives the protein CASSPRDREIETQYF.

The rearrangement uses TRBV2 and TRBJ2-3, with 7 bases lining up with TRBD1. With V trimmed by 7 bases and J by 2 bases, 6 bases remained unmatched. CDR3 size: 14 residues. CDR1 is SNHLY, CDR2 FYNNEI, per germline. As DNA, the CDR3 is TGTGCCAGCACCCGGGACAGATCCACAGATACGCAGTATTTT. Its translation is CASTRDRSTDTQYF.

The chain combines TRBV4-1 with TRBJ1-4; D perhaps matches TRBD1 (5 bases). This CDR3 is built from 13 residues. The ends were cut back, 1 base at V and 8 bases at J, with 8 bases in the middle. Germline assignment: CDR1 MGHRA and CDR2 YSYEKL. The CDR3 loop is CASSQAWTEKLFF. DNA of the CDR3: TGCGCCAGCAGCCAAGCGTGGACAGAAAAACTGTTTTTT.

The V call is TRBV29-1, the J call TRBJ2-1, with 11 positions matching TRBD1. Germline V gene lookup returns CDR1 SQVTM and CDR2 ANQGSEA. Germline trimming cut 6 bases from V and 6 bases from J; bases unmatched to any gene: 1. The CDR3 totals 12 residues. The CDR3 region is CSVGTGGNEQFF. The CDR3 nucleotides read TGCAGCGTCGGGACAGGGGGCAATGAGCAGTTCTTC.

The V call is TRBV30, the J call TRBJ2-5; D is ambiguous. CDR1 is GTSNPN and CDR2 is SVGIG in the germline V gene (reference sequence). Trimming shortened V by 2 bases and J by 4 bases, and 11 bases separated the two germline ends. The CDR3 runs to 13 residues. CDR3 loop: CAWSPGTVETQYF. The CDR3 DNA follows: TGTGCCTGGAGTCCCGGTACAGTAGAGACCCAGTACTTC.

The V and J genes are TRBV28 and TRBJ2-1; TRBD2 matches 9 bases. The junction had 4 bases not matched to a gene; V was cut back by 2 bases and J by 5 bases. Germline assignment: CDR1 MDHEN and CDR2 SYDVKM. This CDR3 region has 15 residues. CDR3 region: CASSLRGRENNEQFF. The DNA of the CDR3 is TGTGCCAGCAGTTTACGCGGGAGGGAGAACAATGAGCAGTTCTTC.

This chain connects TRBV4-2 to TRBJ2-3; TRBD2 agrees at 9 bases. Looked up from germline, CDR1 is LGHNA and CDR2 is YNFKEQ. The CDR3 totals 15 residues. V lost 8 bases to trimming and J lost 5 bases; unmatched junction nucleotides: 11. The CDR3 nucleotides are TGTGCCAGCGGGGGGGTTAGCGGGGGAGGAGATACGCAGTATTTT. Protein product: CASGGVSGGGDTQYF.

The rearrangement links TRBV6-1 to TRBJ1-5, with TRBD1 matching 9 bases. J gave up 7 bases and V 7 bases, and 8 bases lay outside the gene matches. The CDR3 is 14 amino acids. Germline assignment: CDR1 MNHNS and CDR2 SASEGT. The DNA for the CDR3 is TGTGCCAGCAACCGGGGACAGGGAGAACAGCCCCAGCATTTT. Its protein product is CASNRGQGEQPQHF.

J is TRBJ1-5 and V is TRBV11-2; no definite D call. V lost 5 bases and J lost 4, with 12 bases in between. This CDR3 has 14 amino acids. Germline V CDR1 and CDR2: SGHAT, FQNNGV. CDR3 nucleotides: TGTGCCAGCAGCCCGAGGGCGGTTAATCAGCCCCAGCATTTT. This sequence encodes CASSPRAVNQPQHF.

This chain uses TRBV12-5 with TRBJ2-2; TRBD2 agrees at 7 bases. This CDR3 region has 17 residues. Germline CDR1 and CDR2: LGHNT and FRNRAP. Unmatched junction bases numbered 16, after V lost 5 bases and J lost 7 bases. CDR3: CASGPTLVGRAGGELFF. The CDR3 nucleotides are TGTGCTAGTGGTCCCACCCTAGTTGGGAGGGCCGGCGGGGAGCTGTTTTTT.

J is TRBJ2-3 and V is TRBV6-1, with TRBD1 matching 7 bases. V was pared by 0 bases and J by 3 bases, with 3 bases of the junction left unmatched. The germline gives CDR1 MNHNS, CDR2 SASEGT. The CDR3 length is 15 residues. The CDR3: CASSEAEGATDTQYF. The CDR3 DNA reads as TGTGCCAGCAGTGAAGCAGAGGGGGCAACAGATACGCAGTATTTT.

V gene TRBV5-4 combines with J gene TRBJ1-1, with 12 positions matching TRBD1. V lost 3 bases and J lost 1; bases outside the gene matches: 4. The CDR3 is made up of 16 amino acids. Germline CDR1 SGHNT, CDR2 YYREEE (reference sequence). DNA of the CDR3: TGTGCCAGCAGCTGGGGACAGGGGGCGACGAACACTGAAGCTTTCTTT. Translating it yields CASSWGQGATNTEAFF.

There are a few counts of this clone. This sequence joins TRBV27 and TRBJ2-3; D gene unclear. V shed 2 bases and J shed 0 bases, with 15 bases lying between them. Germline V CDR1 and CDR2: MNHEY, SMNVEV (reference sequence). This CDR3 has 17 amino acids. The CDR3 region has the DNA TGTGCCAGCAGTTTAAACCCCCGTGGCGGCAGCACAGATACGCAGTATTTT. Translation: CASSLNPRGGSTDTQYF.

The sample holds one count of this clone. The CDR3 DNA follows: TGTGCCAGCAGCGCCTCCGGGACAGGGGTAAATGAGCAGTTCTTC. It translates to CASSASGTGVNEQFF. The V gene is TRBV9, the J gene TRBJ2-1; 10 nucleotides align to TRBD1. The junction had 7 bases not matched to a gene; V was cut back by 3 bases and J by 7 bases. The CDR3 totals 15 residues. Germline assignment: CDR1 SGDLS and CDR2 YYNGEE.

The gene calls are TRBV18 and TRBJ1-1, with 7 bases that match TRBD1. Germline V gene data show CDR1 as KGHSH and CDR2 as LQKENI. J gave up 5 bases and V 4 bases, and 7 bases lay outside the gene matches. The CDR3 sequence is 14 residues long. This CDR3 reads CASSQDRAGTEAFF. The CDR3 nucleotides are TGTGCCAGCTCACAAGACAGGGCGGGAACTGAAGCTTTCTTT.

The chain joins TRBV7-2 to TRBJ1-3; D is perhaps TRBD1 (5 bases). The V end was cut by 3 bases, the J end by 2 bases, with 11 bases between. Per germline, CDR1 SGHTA and CDR2 FQGNSA. This CDR3 spans 15 amino acids. Here the CDR3 DNA reads TGTGCCAGCAGCTTGTCGTCAGGGACTGGAAACACCATATATTTT. This codes for CASSLSSGTGNTIYF.

The V gene is TRBV10-3, the J gene TRBJ1-5, with D maybe TRBD1 (6 bases). Germline CDR1 reads ENHRY; CDR2 reads SYGVKD. The CDR3 contains 14 residues. Deletions cut 4 bases from V and 6 bases from J, with 13 bases between. Here the CDR3 reads CAISGGGAGQPQHF. In DNA form, the CDR3 reads TGTGCCATCAGTGGTGGGGGGGCAGGTCAGCCCCAGCATTTT.

The sample holds one count of this clone. CDR3 amino acids: CASDGAGESYNEQFF. DNA of the CDR3: TGTGCCAGCGACGGAGCGGGGGAGTCCTACAATGAGCAGTTCTTC. The V call is TRBV28, the J call TRBJ2-1; 8 positions match TRBD2. CDR1 is MDHEN and CDR2 is SYDVKM in the germline V gene. The CDR3 totals 15 residues. The trim removed 8 bases at V and 1 base at J, leaving 7 bases unmatched. The variable domain in full, with the rest retrieved from reference TRBV28 and TRBJ2-1, is DVKVTQSSRYLVKRTGEKVFLECVQDMDHENMFWYRQDPGLGLRLIYFSYDVKMKEKGDIPEGYSVSREKKERFSLILESASTNQTSMYLCASDGAGESYNEQFFGPGTRLTVL.

This chain joins TRBV7-2 and TRBJ2-7; possibly TRBD1 for D (5 bases). The CDR3 consists of 12 residues. V was cut by 1 base and J by 5 bases, with 6 bases left in between. Per the germline V gene, CDR1 is SGHTA and CDR2 is FQGNSA. CDR3 loop: CASSLGRDEQYF. In DNA, the CDR3 is TGTGCCAGCAGCTTAGGCAGGGACGAGCAGTACTTC.

The chain recombines TRBV30 with TRBJ2-7, with D possibly matching TRBD2 (6 bases). The CDR3 is made up of 14 amino acids. CDR1 GTSNPN and CDR2 SVGIG come from the germline V gene (reference sequence). V was shortened by 2 bases and J by 7 bases, with 18 bases between the two germline ends. The CDR3 spells CAWSFAGSNREQYV. CDR3 sequence (DNA): TGTGCCTGGAGTTTCGCGGGAAGTAACCGGGAGCAGTACGTC.

CDR3 loop: CASSLLTGLAGGAGELFF. The CDR3 bases are TGTGCCAGCAGTTTATTGACCGGACTAGCGGGAGGGGCCGGGGAGCTGTTTTTT. The chain carries TRBV27 and TRBJ2-2; 15 nucleotides agree with TRBD2. Germline V gene sequence: CDR1 MNHEY, CDR2 SMNVEV (reference sequence). This CDR3 is 18 amino acids long. Trimming cost V 1 base and J 6 bases; bases outside gene matches: 6.

This clone was picked up one time. The CDR3, as DNA: TGTGCCAGCAGCCCCCCCTACGGGACTGGATGGGGTGATACGCAGTATTTT. Its translation: CASSPPYGTGWGDTQYF. The V and J genes are TRBV28 and TRBJ2-3; D possibly corresponds to TRBD2 (6 bases). In germline, CDR1 is MDHEN, CDR2 SYDVKM. V was trimmed by 6 bases and J by 6 bases, leaving 25 bases between them. This CDR3 has 17 residues. Full variable domain (outside the CDR3, taken from reference TRBV28 and TRBJ2-3): DVKVTQSSRYLVKRTGEKVFLECVQDMDHENMFWYRQDPGLGLRLIYFSYDVKMKEKGDIPEGYSVSREKKERFSLILESASTNQTSMYLCASSPPYGTGWGDTQYFGPGTRLTVL.

This chain uses TRBV18 with TRBJ1-6; the D gene is possibly TRBD1 (5 bases). Trimming took 3 bases from V and 6 from J, leaving 6 bases between them. The CDR3 spans 13 residues. Looked up from germline, CDR1 is KGHSH and CDR2 is LQKENI. CDR3 nucleotides: TGTGCCAGCTCACCGGGGCCTAATTCACCCCTCCACTTT. It specifies CASSPGPNSPLHF.

This clone showed up just a few times. The chain links TRBV2 to TRBJ1-2, with 7 positions matching TRBD1. The CDR3 contains 12 residues. The V gene's germline CDR1 is SNHLY and CDR2 FYNNEI. With V trimmed by 4 bases and J by 9 bases, 5 bases remained unmatched. In nucleotides, the CDR3 is TGTGCCAGCAGTGGTCGACAGGGACGCTACACCTTC. Translation gives CASSGRQGRYTF. The variable domain in full, with the rest retrieved from reference TRBV2 and TRBJ1-2, is EPEVTQTPSHQVTQMGQEVILRCVPISNHLYFYWYRQILGQKVEFLVSFYNNEISEKSEIFDDQFSVERPDGSNFTLKIRSTKLEDSAMYFCASSGRQGRYTFGSGTRLTVV.

This clone was observed a handful of times. The CDR3 sequence is CAWTRGDSTDTQYF. For the CDR3, the DNA is TGTGCCTGGACGCGGGGGGATAGCACAGATACGCAGTATTTT. V usage is TRBV30 and J usage is TRBJ2-3; 8 bases are a match to TRBD2. V was pared by 4 bases and J by 0 bases, with 3 bases of the junction left unmatched. The CDR3 loop spans 14 amino acids. CDR1 is GTSNPN and CDR2 is SVGIG in the germline V gene (reference sequence).

This chain links TRBV6-5 with TRBJ1-4, with D unresolved. CDR1 and CDR2 from the germline V gene are MNHEY and SVGAGI. Trimming left V 0 bases short and J 5 bases short, with 10 bases between. This CDR3 spans 15 amino acids. This CDR3 reads CASSYSRTENEKLFF. The DNA for the CDR3 is TGTGCCAGCAGTTACTCGAGGACTGAAAATGAAAAACTGTTTTTT.

The chain is built from TRBV10-1 and TRBJ1-1; the match to TRBD1 covers 8 bases. CDR3 length: 14 amino acids. Germline CDR1 and CDR2: WNHNN and SYGVQD (reference sequence). J gave up 5 bases and V 2 bases, and 4 bases lay outside the gene matches. CDR3 amino acids: CASSEQGASTEAFF. DNA of the CDR3: TGCGCCAGCAGTGAGCAGGGGGCATCTACTGAAGCTTTCTTT.

The chain recombines TRBV5-4 with TRBJ1-2; D gene ambiguous. V was trimmed by 0 bases and J by 3 bases, leaving 15 bases between them. The CDR3 has 16 amino acids. The V gene's germline CDR1 is SGHNT and CDR2 YYREEE (reference sequence). The CDR3 nucleotides read TGTGCCAGCAGCTTGGCCGCTAGGTCTCTGCACTATGGCTACACCTTC. This codes for CASSLAARSLHYGYTF.

The gene calls are TRBV7-9 and TRBJ2-7; D is unclear. Germline V CDR1 and CDR2: SEHNR, FQNEAQ (reference sequence). The CDR3 is 8 amino acids. Trimming shortened V by 6 bases and J by 7 bases, and 1 base separated the two germline ends. In DNA, the CDR3 is TGTGCCAGCAGGGAGCAGTACGTC. Translating gives CASREQYV.

V is TRBV9 and J is TRBJ2-7, with TRBD1 matching 7 bases. Germline lookup yields CDR1 SGDLS and CDR2 YYNGEE. The J segment lost 2 bases and the V segment lost 4 bases, leaving 6 bases of the junction unmatched. The CDR3 is 14 residues long. CDR3 amino acids: CASSTRDRAYEQYV. CDR3 DNA sequence: TGTGCCAGCAGCACCCGGGACAGAGCCTACGAGCAGTACGTC.